The 29 T cell receptor beta chains below were found in one sample sequenced in a study of synovial regulatory T cells in juvenile arthritis. Some clones are missing from TCRdb's copy, which holds only in-frame ones; the method was immunoSEQ multiplex PCR. There are about 10,000 clones in the sample, with about 0.35% held by the top ten. Sequencing was performed on Treg cells from blood. Subset defined: remaining (HLA-DR-negative) circulating blood Treg cells. These receptors all stem from a donor younger than 30 with juvenile idiopathic arthritis.

The rearrangement links TRBV6-1 to TRBJ1-2; TCRdb proposes TRBD1, but this gene call is untestable without DNA. This CDR3 has 15 residues. The nucleotide record is missing. Per the germline V gene, CDR1 is MNHNS and CDR2 is SASEGT. CDR3 sequence: CASSSGHPENYGYTF.

V usage is TRBV11-2 and J usage is TRBJ2-5; TCRdb lists TRBD1, though no DNA is available to test this call. Looked up from germline, CDR1 is SGHAT and CDR2 is FQNNGV. The CDR3 has 13 amino acids. The coding DNA is unavailable. The CDR3 protein is CASSFQGWETQYF.

The CDR3 protein is CASRGQVPYEQYF. V is TRBV6-1 and J is TRBJ2-7; checking the TCRdb D call of TRBD1 is not possible without DNA. The V gene's germline CDR1 is MNHNS and CDR2 SASEGT. The CDR3 extends over 13 amino acids. Only the protein sequence is given.

The chain uses TRBV18 and TRBJ1-2. The CDR3 length is 14 residues. No DNA sequence is on record. Germline V lookup: CDR1 KGHSH, CDR2 LQKENI. The CDR3 loop reads CASSPGEAAYGYTF.

The V and J genes are TRBV7-2 and TRBJ1-5. Looked up from germline, CDR1 is SGHTA and CDR2 is FQGNSA. The CDR3 is made up of 12 amino acids. A DNA sequence was not provided. CDR3 region: CASSFNNQPQHF.

This chain uses TRBV18 with TRBJ2-5. This CDR3 comprises 12 residues. The DNA is unrecorded. Germline values: CDR1 KGHSH, CDR2 LQKENI. CDR3 sequence: CASSPKGETQYF.

The V gene is TRBV6-1, the J gene TRBJ2-1; the TCRdb call, TRBD2, lacks DNA for checking. CDR3 length: 13 amino acids. No DNA appears here. Germline loops: CDR1 MNHNS, CDR2 SASEGT. The CDR3 spells CASRGAGYNEQFF.

The chain carries TRBV6-6 and TRBJ1-3. Per germline, CDR1 MNHNY and CDR2 SVGAGI (reference sequence). This CDR3 is 14 amino acids long. No DNA sequence was recorded. CDR3 sequence reads: CASSYGGPGNTIYF.

V and J are TRBV4-1 and TRBJ2-6. The germline V gene encodes CDR1 MGHRA and CDR2 YSYEKL. The CDR3 has 14 amino acids. The protein alone is recorded here. The CDR3 protein is CASSPASGANVLTF.

This sequence joins TRBV19 and TRBJ1-6. Germline V gene lookup returns CDR1 LNHDA and CDR2 SQIVND (reference sequence). The CDR3 has 14 amino acids. A DNA sequence was not provided. CDR3 in amino acids: CASSNRGLNSPLHF. Complete variable domain (other parts from reference TRBV19 and TRBJ1-6): DGGITQSPKYLFRKEGQNVTLSCEQNLNHDAMYWYRQDPGQGLRLIYYSQIVNDFQKGDIAEGYSVSREKKESFPLTVTSAQKNPTAFYLCASSNRGLNSPLHFGNGTRLTVT.

CDR3 loop: CASSPWTGGYGYTF. The chain uses TRBV14 and TRBJ1-2; checking the TCRdb D call of TRBD1 is not possible without DNA. Looked up from germline, CDR1 is SGHDN and CDR2 is FVKESK. The CDR3 totals 14 residues. The coding DNA is unavailable.

The chain links TRBV6-1 to TRBJ2-5; TCRdb's assignment of TRBD1 cannot be checked, as there is no DNA. The CDR3 is made up of 14 amino acids. No DNA sequence was recorded. Germline V gives CDR1 MNHNS, CDR2 SASEGT. This chain's CDR3 is CASSGRTGAETQYF.

This sequence joins TRBV4-1 and TRBJ2-7; TCRdb's D call, TRBD1, is unchecked because there is no DNA. Germline loops: CDR1 MGHRA, CDR2 YSYEKL. CDR3 length: 15 residues. The coding DNA is unavailable. This CDR3 is CASSPDSRNSYEQYF.

The chain links TRBV18 to TRBJ1-2; the TRBD1 assignment by TCRdb is unverifiable without DNA. Per the germline V gene, CDR1 is KGHSH and CDR2 is LQKENI. This CDR3 has 14 amino acids. There is no recorded DNA. CDR3 sequence: CASSDKGQGPGYTF.

This chain joins TRBV7-9 and TRBJ1-2; the D call from TCRdb, TRBD1, cannot be confirmed without DNA. From germline, CDR1 is SEHNR and CDR2 FQNEAQ (reference sequence). This CDR3 has 13 amino acids. No DNA is listed. The CDR3 region is CASSFDRNYGYTF.

The CDR3 reads CASSLIGREGLSYNEQFF. This rearrangement joins TRBV27 to TRBJ2-1; the TCRdb D gene call, TRBD2, has no DNA to confirm it. Germline CDR1 MNHEY, CDR2 SMNVEV (reference sequence). This CDR3 spans 18 amino acids. No DNA is given.

The V and J genes are TRBV7-8 and TRBJ1-1; TCRdb designates TRBD1, a call that cannot be tested without DNA. The CDR3 runs 11 residues. The protein alone is recorded here. The germline gives CDR1 SGHVS, CDR2 FQNEAQ. CDR3: CASSSGPRAFF.

The chain joins TRBV6-1 to TRBJ1-5; TCRdb's D call, TRBD1, is unchecked because there is no DNA. This CDR3 has 14 residues. A DNA sequence was not provided. Germline lookup yields CDR1 MNHNS and CDR2 SASEGT. The CDR3 here is CASSEAGANQPQHF.

V and J are TRBV12-5 and TRBJ2-1; the D call from TCRdb, TRBD2, cannot be confirmed without DNA. The CDR3 has 17 residues. No coding sequence is recorded. Germline assignment: CDR1 LGHNT and CDR2 FRNRAP. CDR3 sequence reads: CASGLILARDSYNEQFF.

The V and J genes are TRBV18 and TRBJ2-7; with no DNA, the TCRdb D assignment of TRBD2 cannot be verified. The CDR3 spans 12 residues. There is no recorded DNA. Germline CDR1 KGHSH, CDR2 LQKENI. CDR3 region: CASSPEANEQYF.

The V and J genes are TRBV7-9 and TRBJ2-1. CDR3 length equals 13 residues. Only the protein is available. The germline CDR1 and CDR2 sequences are SEHNR and FQNEAQ (reference sequence). Here the CDR3 reads CASSLGVPNEQFF.

This chain uses TRBV6-6 with TRBJ1-1; the D gene TCRdb calls, TRBD1, cannot be checked with no DNA. Germline assignment: CDR1 MNHNY and CDR2 SVGAGI (reference sequence). The CDR3 runs 16 residues. Only the protein sequence is given. The CDR3 sequence: CASRSARGGRNTEAFF.

The chain links TRBV19 to TRBJ2-1; TCRdb's assignment of TRBD2 cannot be checked, as there is no DNA. The CDR3 spans 14 residues. A DNA sequence was not provided. The germline V gene encodes CDR1 LNHDA and CDR2 SQIVND (reference sequence). The CDR3 reads CASSIPGLWTEQFF.

V and J are TRBV10-3 and TRBJ1-2. In germline, CDR1 is ENHRY, CDR2 SYGVKD. The CDR3 has 12 residues. No DNA sequence is on record. The chain's CDR3 is CAISDANYGYTF.

V usage is TRBV10-3 and J usage is TRBJ1-5. CDR1 is ENHRY and CDR2 is SYGVKD in the germline V gene. The CDR3 totals 13 residues. No DNA sequence was recorded. This CDR3 is CAISVGEGGPQHF.

The chain uses TRBV6-1 and TRBJ2-5; the TCRdb call, TRBD1, lacks DNA for checking. This CDR3 is built from 13 residues. The nucleotide record is missing. The germline gives CDR1 MNHNS, CDR2 SASEGT. The CDR3 here is CASSMAVGETQYF.

This chain connects TRBV6-1 to TRBJ1-6. The CDR3 contains 15 residues. DNA is not recorded here. Looked up from germline, CDR1 is MNHNS and CDR2 is SASEGT. The CDR3 loop is CASNAGGSYNSPLHF.

The V and J genes are TRBV27 and TRBJ1-3. Germline CDR1 reads MNHEY; CDR2 reads SMNVEV (reference sequence). CDR3 length: 15 amino acids. The DNA is not on file. The CDR3 spells CASRPAGALGNTIYF.

V is TRBV6-5 and J is TRBJ2-7. Germline V gives CDR1 MNHEY, CDR2 SVGAGI. The CDR3 covers 11 residues. Nucleotide data are not available. CDR3 region: CARHPLYEQCF.